A selection of T cell receptor beta chains follows, all from one sample in a study of graft-versus-host responses after intestinal transplantation. The assay was immunoSEQ multiplex PCR, and TCRdb's table has in-frame clones only and misses some. The sample lists 99,000 or so clones; less than 95% were seen once. No antigen has been identified for these receptors. This specimen consisted of unstimulated CD8+ T cells sorted from spleen or lymph node cells, obtained before transplant. Receptor source: a human donor who was the organ donor for an intestinal transplant. Both conserved end residues are part of each CDR3. A D gene is named only where the DNA matches it firmly. Size values are once, few and many counts, or a class for expanded clones, and some rows have none.

d_gene	j_gene	abundance	v_gene	CDR3aa	CDR3nt
-	TRBJ1-2	-	TRBV28	CASSLRFMWGYTF	TGTGCCAGCAGTTTGCGATTTATGTGGGGCTACACCTTC
-	TRBJ1-2	-	TRBV20-1	CSARTLEGYTF	TGCAGTGCTAGAACCCTTGAGGGCTACACCTTC
TRBD1	TRBJ2-7	-	TRBV15	CATSRDDGTGVNEQYF	TGTGCCACCAGCAGAGATGATGGGACAGGGGTCAACGAGCAGTACTTC
-	TRBJ2-1	-	TRBV29-1	CSDRTANDNEQFF	TGCAGCGACAGGACAGCTAATGACAATGAGCAGTTCTTC
-	TRBJ2-1	-	TRBV10-3	CAISAKDSNEQFF	TGTGCCATCAGTGCTAAGGACTCCAATGAGCAGTTCTTC
-	TRBJ2-2	-	TRBV5-6	CASSFGSGELFF	TGTGCCAGCAGCTTTGGGAGCGGGGAGCTGTTTTTT
TRBD2	TRBJ2-1	-	TRBV27	CASSHTLGLAGGRYNEQFF	TGTGCCAGCAGTCACACCTTAGGACTAGCGGGAGGGCGGTACAATGAGCAGTTCTTC
-	TRBJ1-2	once	TRBV4-1	CASSQVDRGNYGYTF	TGCGCCAGCAGCCAAGTGGACAGAGGAAACTATGGCTACACCTTC
-	TRBJ1-4	-	TRBV18	CASSPGTSVTEKLFF	TGTGCCAGCTCACCAGGGACATCGGTAACCGAAAAACTGTTTTTT
TRBD1	TRBJ2-4	once	TRBV6-5	CASSVDRGVNIQYF	TGTGCCAGCAGTGTCGACAGGGGGGTAAACATTCAGTACTTC
-	TRBJ2-7	-	TRBV27	CASSLSLEAYEQYF	TGTGCCAGCAGTTTATCGCTAGAGGCCTACGAGCAGTACTTC
TRBD2	TRBJ2-1	-	TRBV12-5	CASGLSASGSSGNEQFF	TGTGCTAGTGGTTTGTCTGCTAGCGGGAGTTCGGGCAATGAGCAGTTCTTC
TRBD1	TRBJ1-2	-	TRBV13	CASSTQGGGYTF	TGTGCCAGCAGCACACAGGGGGGTGGCTACACCTTC
TRBD2	TRBJ2-2	-	TRBV2	CASWGKGLAGPNTGELFF	TGTGCCAGCTGGGGGAAGGGACTAGCGGGACCGAACACCGGGGAGCTGTTTTTT
TRBD1	TRBJ2-1	once	TRBV19	CASSWDRGALGSYNEQFF	TGTGCCAGTAGTTGGGACAGGGGCGCGCTAGGCTCCTACAATGAGCAGTTCTTC
-	TRBJ2-1	few	TRBV4-1	CASSQVAPGYNEQFF	TGCGCCAGCAGCCAAGTGGCTCCGGGTTACAATGAGCAGTTCTTC
-	TRBJ2-5	-	TRBV7-7	CASSLAASVQETQYF	TGTGCTAGCAGCTTAGCAGCTAGCGTCCAAGAGACCCAGTACTTC
TRBD1	TRBJ1-1	-	TRBV30	CAWSGGQGNTEAFF	TGTGCCTGGAGTGGGGGACAGGGGAACACTGAAGCTTTCTTT
TRBD2	TRBJ2-5	-	TRBV2	CASSELPGRGTQYF	TGTGCCAGCAGTGAACTGCCAGGGAGGGGGACCCAGTACTTC
-	TRBJ1-1	-	TRBV6-1	CASSEPPVNTEAFF	TGTGCCAGCAGTGAACCCCCCGTGAACACTGAAGCTTTCTTT
-	TRBJ1-2	few	TRBV19	CASSISGAPYGYTF	TGTGCCAGTAGTATATCCGGAGCTCCCTATGGCTACACCTTC
-	TRBJ2-5	-	TRBV15	CATSRVVLPRGETQYF	TGTGCCACCAGCAGAGTTGTTTTGCCCCGCGGGGAGACCCAGTACTTC
-	TRBJ2-1	-	TRBV4-2	CASSQEGGDPYNEQFF	TGTGCCAGCAGCCAAGAAGGAGGGGACCCCTACAATGAGCAGTTCTTC
TRBD1	TRBJ1-5	-	TRBV7-8	CASSLPPWHDRADQPQHF	TGTGCCAGCAGCTTACCCCCGTGGCACGACAGGGCAGATCAGCCCCAGCATTTT
TRBD1	TRBJ2-7	-	TRBV11-3	CASSLVTGAYEQYF	TGTGCCAGCAGCTTAGTGACAGGGGCGTACGAGCAGTACTTC
-	TRBJ2-5	-	TRBV7-9	CASSLATQETQYF	TGTGCCAGCAGCTTAGCCACTCAAGAGACCCAGTACTTC
TRBD2	TRBJ2-7	-	TRBV29-1	CSVVGLADAGLEQYF	TGCAGCGTTGTAGGTCTAGCGGATGCGGGGCTCGAGCAGTACTTC
TRBD2	TRBJ2-7	-	TRBV28	CASSFPRIPAVRSRGEQYF	TGTGCCAGCAGTTTCCCTAGGATTCCGGCTGTACGGTCGCGGGGGGAGCAGTACTTC
-	TRBJ2-5	-	TRBV7-9	CASSPSPQETQYF	TGTGCCAGCAGCCCCAGTCCCCAAGAGACCCAGTACTTC
-	TRBJ2-1	-	TRBV27	CASSLIWVRAFINEQFF	TGTGCCAGCAGTTTAATTTGGGTACGAGCGTTCATCAATGAGCAGTTCTTC
-	TRBJ1-5	-	TRBV28	CASTLLPGPTGFEPQHF	TGTGCCAGCACCTTACTTCCTGGCCCGACAGGATTTGAGCCCCAGCATTTT
-	TRBJ2-2	-	TRBV11-2	CASSLSFRTGELFF	TGTGCCAGCAGCTTATCGTTCAGGACCGGGGAGCTGTTTTTT
-	TRBJ2-1	-	TRBV18	CASSPEEIGYNEQFF	TGTGCCAGCTCACCGGAGGAAATCGGCTACAATGAGCAGTTCTTC
-	TRBJ2-7	-	TRBV28	CASSLDWAGRYEQYF	TGTGCCAGCAGCTTAGATTGGGCAGGGAGGTACGAGCAGTACTTC
-	TRBJ1-2	-	TRBV6-5	CASSYVKGGHFTF	TGTGCCAGCAGTTACGTAAAAGGGGGTCACTTCACCTTC
TRBD2	TRBJ2-5	-	TRBV11-2	CASSFLADQETQYF	TGTGCCAGCAGCTTTCTAGCGGACCAAGAGACCCAGTACTTC
-	TRBJ1-1	-	TRBV28	CASSFPVSNTEAFF	TGTGCCAGCAGTTTTCCCGTTTCGAACACTGAAGCTTTCTTT
-	TRBJ2-7	few	TRBV2	CASNMNFEASPYEQYF	TGTGCCAGTAACATGAACTTTGAGGCTAGCCCTTACGAGCAGTACTTC
TRBD2	TRBJ2-1	-	TRBV7-2	CASSLVRGGGVYNEQFF	TGTGCCAGCAGCTTAGTTCGTGGCGGGGGTGTTTACAATGAGCAGTTCTTC
TRBD2	TRBJ2-2	-	TRBV19	CASSITSAGELFF	TGTGCCAGTAGTATAACTAGCGCCGGGGAGCTGTTTTTT
-	TRBJ2-1	-	TRBV13	CASSLAGSPVVNEQFF	TGTGCCAGCAGCTTAGCGGGGAGTCCGGTTGTCAATGAGCAGTTCTTC
-	TRBJ2-7	-	TRBV2	CASREGAAYEQYF	TGTGCCAGCAGGGAGGGGGCTGCCTACGAGCAGTACTTC